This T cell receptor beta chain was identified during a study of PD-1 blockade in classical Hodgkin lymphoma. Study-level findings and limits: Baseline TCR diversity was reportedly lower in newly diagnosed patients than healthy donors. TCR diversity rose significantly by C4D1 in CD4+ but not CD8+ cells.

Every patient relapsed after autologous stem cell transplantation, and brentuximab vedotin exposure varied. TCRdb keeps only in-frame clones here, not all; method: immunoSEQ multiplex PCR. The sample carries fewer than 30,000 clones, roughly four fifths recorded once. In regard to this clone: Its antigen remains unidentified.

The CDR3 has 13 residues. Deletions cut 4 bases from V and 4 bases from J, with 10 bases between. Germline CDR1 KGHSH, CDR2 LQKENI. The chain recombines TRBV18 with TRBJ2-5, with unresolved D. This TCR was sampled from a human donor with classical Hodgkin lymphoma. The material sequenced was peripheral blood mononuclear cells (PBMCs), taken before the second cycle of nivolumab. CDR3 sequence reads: CASSRNPGETQYF. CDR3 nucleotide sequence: TGTGCCAGCTCACGGAATCCTGGAGAGACCCAGTACTTC.